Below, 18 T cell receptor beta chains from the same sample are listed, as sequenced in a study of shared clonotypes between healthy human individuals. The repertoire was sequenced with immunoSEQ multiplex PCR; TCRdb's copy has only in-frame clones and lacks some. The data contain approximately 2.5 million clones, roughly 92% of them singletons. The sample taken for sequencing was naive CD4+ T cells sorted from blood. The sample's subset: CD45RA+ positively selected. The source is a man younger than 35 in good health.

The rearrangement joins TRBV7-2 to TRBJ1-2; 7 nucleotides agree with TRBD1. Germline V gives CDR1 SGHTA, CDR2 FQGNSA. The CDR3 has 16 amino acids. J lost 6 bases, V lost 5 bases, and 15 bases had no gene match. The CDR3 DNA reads TGTGCCAGCAGCACCACGGGACAGCTCTACTATGATGGCTACACCTTC. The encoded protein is CASSTTGQLYYDGYTF. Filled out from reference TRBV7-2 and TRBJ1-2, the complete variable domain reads GAGVSQSPSNKVTEKGKDVELRCDPISGHTALYWYRQSLGQGLEFLIYFQGNSAPDKSGLPSDRFSAERTGGSVSTLTIQRTQQEDSAVYLCASSTTGQLYYDGYTFGSGTRLTVV.

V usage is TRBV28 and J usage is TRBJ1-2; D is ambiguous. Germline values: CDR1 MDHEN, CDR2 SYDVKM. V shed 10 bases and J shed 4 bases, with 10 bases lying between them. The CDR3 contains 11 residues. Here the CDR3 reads CATTDGYGYTF. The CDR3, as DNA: TGTGCCACCACGGACGGCTATGGCTACACCTTC.

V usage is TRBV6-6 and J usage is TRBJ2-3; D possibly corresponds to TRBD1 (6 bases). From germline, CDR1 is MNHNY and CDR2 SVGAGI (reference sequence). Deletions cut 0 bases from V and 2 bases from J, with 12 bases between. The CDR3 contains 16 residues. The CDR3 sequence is CASSYSRDTHTDTQYF. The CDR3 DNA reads TGTGCCAGCAGTTACTCGAGGGACACCCACACAGATACGCAGTATTTT.

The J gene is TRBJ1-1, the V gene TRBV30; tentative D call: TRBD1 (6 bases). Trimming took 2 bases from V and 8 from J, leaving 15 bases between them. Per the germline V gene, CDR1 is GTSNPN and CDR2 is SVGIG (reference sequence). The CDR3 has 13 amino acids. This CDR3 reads CAWSTTPGAEAFF. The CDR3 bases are TGTGCCTGGAGTACTACACCGGGGGCCGAAGCTTTCTTT.

CDR3 residues: CASSKVTGRPVSYTF. CDR3 nucleotides: TGTGCCAGCAGCAAGGTAACAGGAAGACCCGTCAGCTACACCTTC. V and J are TRBV21-1 and TRBJ1-2; TRBD1, as called in the table, went unchecked against the DNA. TRBV21-1 is deemed a pseudogene. The CDR3 totals 15 residues.

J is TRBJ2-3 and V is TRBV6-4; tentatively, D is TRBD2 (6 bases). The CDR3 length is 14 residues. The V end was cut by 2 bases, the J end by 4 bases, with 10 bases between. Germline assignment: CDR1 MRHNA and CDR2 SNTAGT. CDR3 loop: CASSDGASADTQYF. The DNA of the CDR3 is TGTGCCAGCAGTGACGGGGCTAGCGCAGATACGCAGTATTTT.

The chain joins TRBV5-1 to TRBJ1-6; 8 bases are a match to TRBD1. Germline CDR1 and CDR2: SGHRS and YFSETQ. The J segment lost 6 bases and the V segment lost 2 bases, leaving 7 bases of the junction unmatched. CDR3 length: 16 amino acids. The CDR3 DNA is TGCGCCAGCAGCTTAAGGATAGGACAGGGTAATTCACCCCTCCACTTT. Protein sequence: CASSLRIGQGNSPLHF.

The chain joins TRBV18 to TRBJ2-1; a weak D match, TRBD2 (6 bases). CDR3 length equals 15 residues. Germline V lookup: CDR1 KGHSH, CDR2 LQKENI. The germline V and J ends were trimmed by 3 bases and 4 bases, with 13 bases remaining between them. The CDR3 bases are TGTGCCAGCTCACCGCCCGGGACTTTTTACAATGAGCAGTTCTTC. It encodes CASSPPGTFYNEQFF.

The CDR3 spells CASSWPGQGSYTF. DNA for the CDR3: TGTGCCAGCAGCTGGCCGGGACAGGGGAGCTACACCTTC. The chain carries TRBV5-4 and TRBJ1-2, with 10 bases aligning to TRBD1. The trim removed 3 bases at V and 9 bases at J, leaving 5 bases unmatched. Germline lookup yields CDR1 SGHNT and CDR2 YYREEE (reference sequence). The CDR3 sequence is 13 residues long. Supplemented by reference TRBV5-4 and TRBJ1-2, the full variable domain reads ETGVTQSPTHLIKTRGQQVTLRCSSQSGHNTVSWYQQALGQGPQFIFQYYREEENGRGNFPPRFSGLQFPNYSSELNVNALELDDSALYLCASSWPGQGSYTFGSGTRLTVV.

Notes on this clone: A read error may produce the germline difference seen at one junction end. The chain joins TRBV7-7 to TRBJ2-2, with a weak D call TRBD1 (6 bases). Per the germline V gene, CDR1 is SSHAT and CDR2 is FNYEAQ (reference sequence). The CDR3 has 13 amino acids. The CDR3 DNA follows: TGTGCTAGCAGCGCCACAGGGACCGGGGAGCTGTTTTTT. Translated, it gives CASSATGTGELFF.

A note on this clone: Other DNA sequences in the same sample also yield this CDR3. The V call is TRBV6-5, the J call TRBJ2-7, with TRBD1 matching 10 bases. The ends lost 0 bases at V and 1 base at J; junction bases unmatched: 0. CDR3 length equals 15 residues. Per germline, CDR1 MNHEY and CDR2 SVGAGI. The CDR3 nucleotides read TGTGCCAGCAGTTACTCGGGACAGGGGTCCTACGAGCAGTACTTC. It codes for CASSYSGQGSYEQYF.

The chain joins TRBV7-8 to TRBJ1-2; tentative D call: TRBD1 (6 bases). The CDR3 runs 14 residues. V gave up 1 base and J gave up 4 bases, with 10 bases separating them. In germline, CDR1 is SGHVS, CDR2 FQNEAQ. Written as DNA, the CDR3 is TGTGCCAGCAGCTTAGGGGGGGCCTCCTATGGCTACACCTTC. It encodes CASSLGGASYGYTF.

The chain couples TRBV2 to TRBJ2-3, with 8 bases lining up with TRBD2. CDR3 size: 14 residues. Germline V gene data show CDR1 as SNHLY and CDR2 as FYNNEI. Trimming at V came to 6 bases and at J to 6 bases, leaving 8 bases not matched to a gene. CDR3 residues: CASRAGTSVDTQYF. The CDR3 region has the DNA TGTGCCAGCAGAGCCGGGACTAGTGTGGATACGCAGTATTTT.

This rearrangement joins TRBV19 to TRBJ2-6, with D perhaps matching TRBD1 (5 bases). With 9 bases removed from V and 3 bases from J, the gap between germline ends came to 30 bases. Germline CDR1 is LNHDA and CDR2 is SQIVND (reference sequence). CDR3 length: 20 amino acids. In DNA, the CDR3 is TGTGCCAGCCAAACCAGATTCTCCGGGCCCCCAGGGCTTGGGGCCAACGTCCTGACTTTC. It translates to CASQTRFSGPPGLGANVLTF.

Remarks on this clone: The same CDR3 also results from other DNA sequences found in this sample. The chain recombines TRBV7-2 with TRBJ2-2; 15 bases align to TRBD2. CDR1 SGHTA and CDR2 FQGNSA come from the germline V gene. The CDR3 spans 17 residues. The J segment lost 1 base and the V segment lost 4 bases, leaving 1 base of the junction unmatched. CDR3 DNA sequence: TGTGCCAGCAGCTCGGGACTAGCGGGGGGGAACACCGGGGAGCTGTTTTTT. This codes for CASSSGLAGGNTGELFF. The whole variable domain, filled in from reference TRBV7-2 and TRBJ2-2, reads GAGVSQSPSNKVTEKGKDVELRCDPISGHTALYWYRQSLGQGLEFLIYFQGNSAPDKSGLPSDRFSAERTGGSVSTLTIQRTQQEDSAVYLCASSSGLAGGNTGELFFGEGSRLTVL.

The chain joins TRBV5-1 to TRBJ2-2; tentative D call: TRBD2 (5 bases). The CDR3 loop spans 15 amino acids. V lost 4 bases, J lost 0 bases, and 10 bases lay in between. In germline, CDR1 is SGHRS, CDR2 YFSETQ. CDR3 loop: CASSADWTNTGELFF. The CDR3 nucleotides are TGCGCCAGCAGCGCGGACTGGACGAACACCGGGGAGCTGTTTTTT.

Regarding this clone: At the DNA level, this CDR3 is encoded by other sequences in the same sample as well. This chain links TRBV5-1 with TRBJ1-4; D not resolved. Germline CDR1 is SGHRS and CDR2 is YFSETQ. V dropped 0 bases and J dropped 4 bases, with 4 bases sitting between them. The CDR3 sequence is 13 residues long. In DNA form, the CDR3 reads TGCGCCAGCAGCTTGGTTAGTAATGAAAAACTGTTTTTT. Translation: CASSLVSNEKLFF.

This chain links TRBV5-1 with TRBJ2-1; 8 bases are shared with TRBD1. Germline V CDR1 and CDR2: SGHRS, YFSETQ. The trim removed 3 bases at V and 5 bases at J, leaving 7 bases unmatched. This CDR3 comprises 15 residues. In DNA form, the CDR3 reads TGCGCCAGCAGCTCGGGACAGGAACCCAACAATGAGCAGTTCTTC. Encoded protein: CASSSGQEPNNEQFF.